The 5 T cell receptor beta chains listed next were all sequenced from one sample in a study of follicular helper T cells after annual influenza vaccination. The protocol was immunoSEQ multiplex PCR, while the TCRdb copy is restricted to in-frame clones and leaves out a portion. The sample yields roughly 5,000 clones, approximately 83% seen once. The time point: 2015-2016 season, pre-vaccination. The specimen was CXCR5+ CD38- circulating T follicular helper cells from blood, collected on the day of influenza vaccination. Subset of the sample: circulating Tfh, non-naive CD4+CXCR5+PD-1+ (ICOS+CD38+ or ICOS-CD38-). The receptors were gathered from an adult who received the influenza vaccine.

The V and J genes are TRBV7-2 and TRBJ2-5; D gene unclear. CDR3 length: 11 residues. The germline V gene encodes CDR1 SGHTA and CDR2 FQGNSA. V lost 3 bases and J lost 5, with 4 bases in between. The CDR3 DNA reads TGTGCCAGCAGCTTCCGGGAGACCCAGTACTTC. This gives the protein CASSFRETQYF.

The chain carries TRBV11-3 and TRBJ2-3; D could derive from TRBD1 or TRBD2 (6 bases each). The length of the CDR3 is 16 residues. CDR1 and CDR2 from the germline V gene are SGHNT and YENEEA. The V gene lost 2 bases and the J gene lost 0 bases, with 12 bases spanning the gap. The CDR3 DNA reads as TGTGCCAGCAGCTTACATAGGGGGACTAGCACAGATACGCAGTATTTT. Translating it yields CASSLHRGTSTDTQYF.

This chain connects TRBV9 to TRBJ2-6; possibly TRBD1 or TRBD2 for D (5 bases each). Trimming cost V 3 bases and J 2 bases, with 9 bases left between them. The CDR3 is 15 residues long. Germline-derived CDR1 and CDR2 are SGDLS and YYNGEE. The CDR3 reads CASSDEGPGANVLTF. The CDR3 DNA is TGTGCCAGCAGCGACGAGGGGCCTGGGGCCAACGTCCTGACTTTC.

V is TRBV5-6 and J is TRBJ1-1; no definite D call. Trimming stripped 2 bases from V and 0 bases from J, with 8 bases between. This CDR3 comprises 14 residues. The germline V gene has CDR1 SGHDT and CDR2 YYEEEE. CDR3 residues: CASSLRRMNTEAFF. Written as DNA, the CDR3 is TGTGCCAGCAGCTTACGACGGATGAACACTGAAGCTTTCTTT.

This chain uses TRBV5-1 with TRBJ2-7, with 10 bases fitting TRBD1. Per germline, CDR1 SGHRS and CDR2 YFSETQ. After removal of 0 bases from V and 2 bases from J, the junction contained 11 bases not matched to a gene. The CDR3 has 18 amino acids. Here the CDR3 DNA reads TGCGCCAGCAGCTTGGGGCCCGGGACAGGGGTTGGGACCTACGAGCAGTACTTC. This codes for CASSLGPGTGVGTYEQYF.